These T cell receptor beta chains were read from a single sample in a study of radiotherapy plus CTLA-4 blockade in lung cancer. Some clones are missing from TCRdb's copy, which holds only in-frame ones; the method was immunoSEQ multiplex PCR. Among 35,000 or so clones listed, approximately 89% were seen once. Sequences were derived from peripheral blood, sampled from a patient treated with radiotherapy plus ipilimumab. The receptors originated from a human donor with non-small cell lung cancer who had stable disease on radiotherapy plus ipilimumab. CDR3s include the opening cysteine and the closing phenylalanine or tryptophan. The D gene is left open where the match is weak. Clone size, where shown, is once, few, many, or a class for clones that have expanded.

clone_size j_call v_call d_call cdr3_aa cdr3_nt
NA TRBJ2-4 TRBV7-2 NA CASSPGSKNIQYF TGTGCCAGCAGCCCCGGGTCGAAAAACATTCAGTACTTC
NA TRBJ2-1 TRBV5-5 TRBD2 CASSLMGLAGVGSYNEQFF TGTGCCAGCAGCTTGATGGGACTAGCGGGAGTGGGCTCCTACAATGAGCAGTTCTTC
NA TRBJ1-1 TRBV5-5 TRBD1 CASSPTGTGLAEAFF TGTGCCAGCAGCCCTACCGGGACAGGATTGGCTGAAGCTTTCTTT
NA TRBJ2-3 TRBV11-1 TRBD2 CASSLGLAGTTDTQYF TGTGCCAGCAGCTTAGGGCTAGCGGGAACCACAGATACGCAGTATTTT
NA TRBJ2-3 TRBV9 NA CASSTPSVSTDTQYF TGTGCCAGCAGCACCCCTAGCGTTAGCACAGATACGCAGTATTTT
NA TRBJ1-2 TRBV28 NA CASSFMGQYGYTF TGTGCCAGCAGTTTTATGGGGCAGTATGGCTACACCTTC
NA TRBJ1-2 TRBV7-9 NA CASSSTGDYGYTF TGTGCCAGCAGCTCGACGGGAGACTATGGCTACACCTTC
NA TRBJ2-3 TRBV9 TRBD1 CASSVARGHTDTQYF TGTGCCAGCAGCGTAGCCAGGGGGCACACAGATACGCAGTATTTT
once TRBJ1-1 TRBV28 NA CASFTGSSEAFF TGTGCCAGCTTTACAGGGTCCTCCGAAGCTTTCTTT
once TRBJ2-1 TRBV19 TRBD2 CASFGAGVSNEQFF TGTGCCAGTTTCGGAGCGGGAGTAAGCAATGAGCAGTTCTTC
NA TRBJ2-1 TRBV5-1 TRBD1 CASSLRTGGGNEQFF TGCGCCAGCAGCTTACGGACAGGGGGCGGGAATGAGCAGTTCTTC
NA TRBJ1-6 TRBV7-3 TRBD1 CASSRTGVRQGANSPLHF TGTGCCAGCAGCCGCACCGGCGTGAGACAGGGGGCAAATTCACCCCTCCACTTT
NA TRBJ2-7 TRBV11-2 NA CASSLGQGPHEQYF TGTGCCAGCAGCTTAGGTCAGGGTCCCCACGAGCAGTACTTC
NA TRBJ2-7 TRBV7-9 NA CASSLSGLSYEQYF TGTGCCAGCAGCTTGAGCGGGCTCTCCTACGAGCAGTACTTC
few TRBJ2-7 TRBV28 TRBD2 CASSWLAGGEQYF TGTGCCAGCAGTTGGCTAGCGGGAGGCGAGCAGTACTTC
NA TRBJ2-3 TRBV7-6 TRBD2 CASSWASGFTDTQYF TGTGCCAGCAGCTGGGCTAGCGGGTTCACAGATACGCAGTATTTT
NA TRBJ2-1 TRBV5-1 NA CASSPDYSYNEQFF TGCGCCAGCAGCCCGGACTACTCCTACAATGAGCAGTTCTTC
NA TRBJ2-1 TRBV7-2 TRBD2 CASSLARLAGVYNEQFF TGTGCCAGCAGCTTAGCGCGGCTAGCGGGAGTGTACAATGAGCAGTTCTTC